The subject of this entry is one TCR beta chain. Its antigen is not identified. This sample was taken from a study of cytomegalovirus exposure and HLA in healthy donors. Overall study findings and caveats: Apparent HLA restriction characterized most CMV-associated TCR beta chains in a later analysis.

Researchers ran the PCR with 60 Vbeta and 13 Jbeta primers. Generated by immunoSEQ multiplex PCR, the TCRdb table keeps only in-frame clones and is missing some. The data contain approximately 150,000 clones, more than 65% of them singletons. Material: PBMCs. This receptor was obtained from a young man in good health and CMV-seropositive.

CDR3 DNA: TGCGCCAGCAGCGCAATAGTGGGGGGGACTAACAATGAGCAGTTCTTC. Translating gives CASSAIVGGTNNEQFF. The chain links TRBV5-1 to TRBJ2-1, with 7 bases lining up with TRBD2. With 4 bases clipped from V and 5 bases from J, the junction kept 12 bases outside the gene matches. The germline gives CDR1 SGHRS, CDR2 YFSETQ. This CDR3 is built from 16 residues.